These 8 T cell receptor beta chains originate from one sample sequenced in a study of shared T cell receptors in the human thymus. Repertoires were generated with immunoSEQ multiplex PCR, while TCRdb's copy carries only in-frame clones and drops some. The repertoire holds some 660,000 clones, with 87% as singletons. In addition, the sample was reused for a study of human thymus T cells.

The sample comprised thymocytes. Source of these receptors: a boy younger than two with a congenital heart defect.

The V and J genes are TRBV30 and TRBJ2-1; D not resolved. The CDR3 contains 15 residues. Trimming left V 1 base short and J 7 bases short, with 17 bases between. Germline V gene sequence: CDR1 GTSNPN, CDR2 SVGIG (reference sequence). In nucleotides, the CDR3 is TGTGCCTGGAGTGAATGCGTGACACCTGAGAATGAGCAGTTCTTC. Translation: CAWSECVTPENEQFF. The full variable domain, its missing parts supplied by reference TRBV30 and TRBJ2-1, is SQTIHQWPATLVQPVGSPLSLECTVEGTSNPNLYWYRQAAGRGLQLLFYSVGIGQISSEVPQNLSASRPQDRQFILSSKKLLLSDSGFYLCAWSECVTPENEQFFGPGTRLTVL.

The chain joins TRBV28 to TRBJ2-7, with TRBD2 matching over 8 bases. This CDR3 region has 14 residues. V gave up 10 bases and J gave up 5 bases; unmatched junction bases: 13. The germline V gene has CDR1 MDHEN and CDR2 SYDVKM. The CDR3 region has the DNA TGTGCCAACTCTAAATCGGGGGGGGTTGACGAGCAGTACTTC. Protein sequence: CANSKSGGVDEQYF.

This chain joins TRBV4-3 and TRBJ2-3; TRBD2 might be the D (5 bases). Trimming shortened V by 2 bases and J by 6 bases, and 9 bases separated the two germline ends. Looked up from germline, CDR1 is LGHNA and CDR2 is YSLEER. The CDR3 totals 13 residues. DNA for the CDR3: TGCGCCAGCAGCCAATCGACGGGGGATACGCAGTATTTT. It yields the protein CASSQSTGDTQYF.

This chain joins TRBV6-1 and TRBJ1-3, with D maybe TRBD1 (5 bases). The CDR3 length is 15 residues. V lost 5 bases and J lost 0, with 11 bases in between. The germline CDR1 and CDR2 sequences are MNHNS and SASEGT. CDR3: CASSFYTGSGNTIYF. The CDR3 DNA reads TGTGCCAGCAGTTTTTACACAGGCTCTGGAAACACCATATATTTT.

The chain recombines TRBV2 with TRBJ2-7, with D perhaps TRBD1 (6 bases). The V end was cut by 7 bases, the J end by 6 bases, with 16 bases between. CDR1 is SNHLY, CDR2 FYNNEI, per germline. The CDR3 has 13 residues. The CDR3 loop is CASNDRRFSEQYF. DNA for the CDR3: TGTGCCAGCAACGACAGGCGTTTTTCCGAGCAGTACTTC. The full variable domain, with the rest looked up from reference TRBV2 and TRBJ2-7, is EPEVTQTPSHQVTQMGQEVILRCVPISNHLYFYWYRQILGQKVEFLVSFYNNEISEKSEIFDDQFSVERPDGSNFTLKIRSTKLEDSAMYFCASNDRRFSEQYFGPGTRLTVT.

The gene calls are TRBV11-2 and TRBJ1-4; 8 nucleotides align to TRBD1. V trimming: 3 bases; J trimming: 2 bases; junction bases outside the gene matches: 2. From germline, CDR1 is SGHAT and CDR2 FQNNGV. There are 15 residues in the CDR3. Written as DNA, the CDR3 is TGTGCCAGCAGCTTCCGGGACAGGACTAATGAAAAACTGTTTTTT. This gives the protein CASSFRDRTNEKLFF.

This sequence joins TRBV27 and TRBJ2-1, with 11 bases matching TRBD1. The CDR3 is 17 amino acids. V lost 1 base to trimming and J lost 7 bases; unmatched junction nucleotides: 9. Per the germline V gene, CDR1 is MNHEY and CDR2 is SMNVEV (reference sequence). CDR3: CASSLWTGGNIGNEQFF. DNA of the CDR3: TGTGCCAGCAGTTTATGGACAGGGGGCAATATTGGTAATGAGCAGTTCTTC.

This clone was detected only once. V is TRBV4-3 and J is TRBJ1-6, with D possibly matching TRBD1 (5 bases). CDR1 is LGHNA, CDR2 YSLEER, per germline. The CDR3 length is 13 residues. V was trimmed by 4 bases and J by 5 bases, leaving 6 bases between them. In nucleotides, the CDR3 is TGCGCCAGCAGCCCCAGGGATAATTCACCCCTCCACTTT. This sequence encodes CASSPRDNSPLHF.